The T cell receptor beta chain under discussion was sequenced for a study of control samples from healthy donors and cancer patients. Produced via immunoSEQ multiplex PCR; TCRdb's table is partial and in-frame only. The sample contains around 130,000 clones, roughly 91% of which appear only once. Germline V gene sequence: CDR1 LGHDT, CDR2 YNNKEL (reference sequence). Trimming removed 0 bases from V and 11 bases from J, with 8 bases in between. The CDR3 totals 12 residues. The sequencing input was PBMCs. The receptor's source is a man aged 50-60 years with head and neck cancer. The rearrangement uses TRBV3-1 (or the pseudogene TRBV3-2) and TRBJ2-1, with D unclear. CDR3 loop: CASSQDFSKQFF. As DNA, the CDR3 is TGTGCCAGCAGCCAAGATTTCAGTAAGCAGTTCTTC.